What follows are 9 T cell receptor beta chains derived from one specimen sequenced in a study of cytomegalovirus exposure and HLA in healthy donors. The PCR was carried out with 60 Vbeta primers and 13 Jbeta primers. Method: immunoSEQ multiplex PCR; TCRdb's copy keeps in-frame clones and lacks some. Of 160,000 or so clones listed, 70% are singletons. The specimen was PBMCs. Source of these receptors: a man aged 18-30 years in good health and CMV-seropositive.

The gene calls are TRBV6-1 and TRBJ2-1; 9 nucleotides line up with TRBD1. The CDR3 covers 16 residues. Germline-derived CDR1 and CDR2 are MNHNS and SASEGT. J lost 3 bases, V lost 3 bases, and 6 bases had no gene match. The CDR3 spells CASSELWDRVYNEQFF. CDR3 in DNA: TGTGCCAGCAGTGAGCTTTGGGACAGGGTCTACAATGAGCAGTTCTTC.

V gene TRBV11-2 combines with J gene TRBJ1-2; 7 nucleotides agree with TRBD1. The CDR3 spans 14 residues. The germline V gene encodes CDR1 SGHAT and CDR2 FQNNGV. V gave up 0 bases and J gave up 7 bases; unmatched junction bases: 5. The CDR3 reads CASSLDQTGLGYTF. The CDR3 DNA follows: TGTGCCAGCAGCTTAGATCAGACAGGGCTTGGCTACACCTTC.

The J gene is TRBJ2-3, the V gene TRBV30; TRBD2 matches 7 bases. CDR3 length: 12 amino acids. The V segment lost 3 bases and the J segment 6 bases; nucleotides outside the gene matches: 3. Germline V CDR1 and CDR2: GTSNPN, SVGIG (reference sequence). The CDR3 region is CAWRRGRDTQYF. In DNA form, the CDR3 reads TGTGCCTGGAGGCGGGGGAGGGATACGCAGTATTTT. Together with reference TRBV30 and TRBJ2-3, the CDR3 gives the full variable domain: SQTIHQWPATLVQPVGSPLSLECTVEGTSNPNLYWYRQAAGRGLQLLFYSVGIGQISSEVPQNLSASRPQDRQFILSSKKLLLSDSGFYLCAWRRGRDTQYFGPGTRLTVL.

The genes are TRBV9 and TRBJ2-3, with a weak D call TRBD2 (5 bases). The germline gives CDR1 SGDLS, CDR2 YYNGEE. The CDR3 consists of 13 residues. Trimming pared 1 base from V and 6 bases from J, leaving 9 bases between. Here the CDR3 reads CASSVTRGDTQYF. CDR3 bases: TGTGCCAGCAGCGTAACCCGGGGTGATACGCAGTATTTT.

The chain has TRBV5-1 and TRBJ1-6, with a tentative D call TRBD1 (5 bases). Trimming shortened V by 0 bases and J by 5 bases, and 9 bases separated the two germline ends. The CDR3 totals 15 residues. Germline V gene sequence: CDR1 SGHRS, CDR2 YFSETQ. This CDR3 reads CASSLEGRDNSPLHF. As DNA, the CDR3 is TGCGCCAGCAGCTTGGAGGGCAGGGATAATTCACCCCTCCACTTT. The full variable domain, rest sourced from reference TRBV5-1 and TRBJ1-6, is KAGVTQTPRYLIKTRGQQVTLSCSPISGHRSVSWYQQTPGQGLQFLFEYFSETQRNKGNFPGRFSGRQFSNSRSEMNVSTLELGDSALYLCASSLEGRDNSPLHFGNGTRLTVT.

The chain links TRBV4-1 to TRBJ2-1, with 15 bases that match TRBD2. The V gene's germline CDR1 is MGHRA and CDR2 YSYEKL. The CDR3 is 16 residues long. Trimming removed 4 bases from V and 7 bases from J; junction bases left unmatched: 5. CDR3 sequence: CASSRPGTSGGNEQFF. The CDR3 nucleotides are TGCGCCAGCAGCCGCCCAGGGACTAGCGGGGGGAATGAGCAGTTCTTC.

The rearrangement joins TRBV28 to TRBJ2-3; D perhaps matches TRBD2 (5 bases). The CDR3 is made up of 15 amino acids. From germline, CDR1 is MDHEN and CDR2 SYDVKM. V lost 3 bases and J lost 4, with 14 bases in between. The CDR3 sequence: CASSFRLAGADTQYF. CDR3 DNA sequence: TGTGCCAGCAGTTTCCGCCTAGCCGGCGCAGATACGCAGTATTTT.

This clone was picked up one time. The chain has TRBV6-5 and TRBJ2-7, with 8 bases aligning to TRBD2. Germline CDR1 is MNHEY and CDR2 is SVGAGI. V lost 6 bases, J lost 9 bases, and 13 bases stayed unmatched. This CDR3 is 14 amino acids long. The CDR3 loop reads CASSRTGTSSRQYV. The CDR3 nucleotides read TGTGCCAGCAGCAGGACCGGGACTAGTTCGAGGCAGTACGTC.

V and J are TRBV6-1 and TRBJ2-1, with D possibly TRBD2 on 6 matching bases. The V end was cut by 10 bases, the J end by 8 bases, with 21 bases between. This CDR3 is built from 14 residues. Germline CDR1 reads MNHNS; CDR2 reads SASEGT. Written as DNA, the CDR3 is TGTGCCACCAGAGACTGGGGAGGCTTGGATGAGCAGTTCTTC. Its translation is CATRDWGGLDEQFF.